This record covers a single T cell receptor beta chain. What it binds is not known. The treatment here: roughly ten-day PBMC culture with coronavirus spike peptide pools or control peptides (ViraFEST assay). This entry is derived from a study of vaccination and CD4 T cells after COVID-19. Once obtained from cultured CD4+ T cells, the DNA was sequenced using the Oncomine TCR Beta short-read assay. TCRdb re-called the PCR reads with MiXCR, one entry per CDR3 protein. The table records more than 10,000 distinct CDR3 sequences, about 33% of them present only once. CDR1 and CDR2 from the germline V gene are MNHEY and SMNVEV (reference sequence). The V gene lost 4 bases and the J gene lost 2 bases, with 16 bases spanning the gap. The CDR3 runs to 16 residues.

The chain joins TRBV27 to TRBJ2-3; D perhaps matches TRBD2 (6 bases). The clonotype comes from a human donor who had recovered from COVID-19. The input for sequencing was CD4+ T cells from blood, cultured in vitro, taken after SARS-CoV-2 vaccination. For the CDR3, the DNA is TGTGCCAGCAGTTCCCCGGCGGGACGGAACACAGATACGCAGTATTTT. Residues: CASSSPAGRNTDTQYF.